This T cell receptor (beta chain) was recorded in a study of T cell repertoires in cytomegalovirus infection. Study-wide context: From public TCR beta signatures came an indication of both CMV infection and matching HLA type.

CDR1 is MNHEY and CDR2 is SMNVEV in the germline V gene (reference sequence). J lost 2 bases, V lost 7 bases, and 4 bases had no gene match. This CDR3 is 14 amino acids long. TCRdb re-derived calls from the reads in MiXCR, one entry per CDR3 protein. The sample contains about 830,000 distinct CDR3 sequences, over 25% of which appear only once. This clonotype was seen a handful of times. What it binds is not known. The rearrangement joins TRBV27 to TRBJ2-1; 8 nucleotides line up with TRBD2. The TCR sequence derives from a human donor in good health (CMV status not recorded). Some clones in this sample may be carry-over from other donors' samples. Material: cultured CD8+ T cells from PBMCs, obtained from culture after CMV antigen stimulation. In DNA form, the CDR3 reads TGTGCCAGCACCACGGGGGGGCCCTACAATGAGCAGTTCTTC. Its translation is CASTTGGPYNEQFF.